The text below deals with one TCR beta chain. Antigen: not known. The record originates from a study of cytomegalovirus exposure and HLA in healthy donors. Points from the study as a whole: Prior analysis indicated that the majority of TCR beta V segments exhibited productivity approximately 87% or approximately 30% of the time.

13 Jbeta primers and 60 Vbeta primers were used for the PCR. The method was immunoSEQ multiplex PCR; TCRdb's version includes in-frame clones alone and lacks a portion of them. The sample consists of over 100,000 clones, around nine tenths of them appearing once. The CDR3 has 14 amino acids. Trimming stripped 6 bases from V and 1 base from J, with 12 bases between. Germline V gene sequence: CDR1 SEHNR, CDR2 FQNEAQ (reference sequence). The chain recombines TRBV7-9 with TRBJ1-2; D not certain. This sequence was found in a woman younger than 45 in good health and CMV-seronegative. What was sequenced was PBMCs. CDR3 amino acids: CASSQSRVNYGYTF. CDR3 coding DNA: TGTGCCAGCAGTCAAAGCCGGGTTAACTATGGCTACACCTTC.